This T cell receptor beta chain is from a study of T cells in tumors after PD-1 blockade. Study context: Prior checkpoint blockade, systemic immunosuppressant use, or anti-cancer therapy within 4 weeks excluded patients. A subset received ongoing vismodegib 150 mg daily alongside anti-PD-1 therapy. Blood samples averaged around 110,000 templates (range about 21,000-257,772) and 35,000 to 40,000 unique clonotypes.

Sequencing was performed with immunoSEQ multiplex PCR; in TCRdb, only in-frame clones are kept and a portion is missing. There are about 20,000 clones in the sample; more than 70% occur only once, and 20% to 30% lies in the top ten. The CDR3 contains 16 residues. V lost 4 bases and J lost 1; bases outside the gene matches: 4. The germline V gene encodes CDR1 SGHTA and CDR2 FQGNSA. V and J are TRBV7-2 and TRBJ2-3; 11 nucleotides agree with TRBD2. The sequencing here drew on PBMCs, taken before anti-PD-1 treatment. This TCR derives from a human donor with basal cell carcinoma. CDR3 nucleotide sequence: TGTGCCAGCAGCTCAGCACTAGCGGGGGGCACAGATACGCAGTATTTT. This encodes CASSSALAGGTDTQYF.